This T cell receptor beta chain was sequenced in a study of Tregs in tolerant kidney transplant recipients (dated by TCRdb to the late 2010s). Context from the whole study: TCRbeta sequencing was used in the study to identify donor-specific regulatory T cells before combined kidney and bone marrow transplantation, and the identified cells were then tracked after transplant. In a few healthy controls, several methods of expanding Tregs specific for an allogeneic donor were compared by TCRbeta repertoire sequencing.

For TCRbeta CDR3 sequencing, genomic DNA from the sorted cells was extracted using the QIAGEN DNeasy Blood and Tissue Kit. High-throughput TCRbeta CDR3 sequencing, including PCR amplification with bias correction and internal controls, was performed commercially through immunoSEQ. In the paper's pipeline: Unique productive TCRbeta sequences were defined by CDR3 nucleotide sequence where primers matched, otherwise by CDR3 amino acid sequence with Vbeta and Jbeta genes. Sorting error was corrected by removing sequences shared between sorted populations at a frequency ratio of 2:1 or less, and the remaining shared sequences were assigned to the higher population. A sequence counted as donor-reactive if, in CFSE-low cells, the sequence had a frequency of at least 0.01% and was expanded at least 5-fold compared with unstimulated cells. Jensen-Shannon divergence calculated on the top 100 TCRbeta sequences ranked by frequency was used to measure repertoire divergence. When a sample had multiple sequencing runs, each run was corrected for sorting error separately and the runs were then pooled. Held by TCRdb, this immuneACCESS table contains in-frame sequences only and omits some clones. Under half of the omission traces to an unresolved V gene where checked; the cause of the rest is unknown. That table is the source of V, J and clone size, and D and trimming were worked out from the DNA. Across this sample there are more than 90,000 clones, with roughly nine tenths seen only once. Roughly 0.63% of the sample is taken by the ten largest.

What the study reported, not specific to this receptor: The most biologically relevant and donor-specific TCRbeta repertoire appeared to be identified by expanding Tregs with activated donor B cells. Biological reproducibility was not directly assessed, although technical replication error appeared to be minimal. Because the study included only a small number of patients, the results must be confirmed in larger populations and under other immunosuppression protocols.

Unstimulated Tregs (CD4+CD25+CD127-), CD4+ non-Tregs (CD4+CD25-), CD4 and CD8 cells were FACS-sorted from thawed PBMCs. Blood from healthy controls was obtained either as purchased buffy coats or from healthy volunteers. Healthy control blood was processed by Ficoll density gradient to PBMCs and cryopreserved; patient PBMCs were collected before and after transplant. With regard to this clone: Its antigen has not been determined. Base qualities are not provided; no much larger clone lies one nucleotide away.

The sequenced material came from CD4+ T cells from blood. The receptor was derived from a human donor in good health.

The CDR3: CASRDLETQYF. Read as DNA, the sequence is TGTGCCAGCAGGGACCTAGAGACCCAGTACTTC. The chain is made from TRBV6-4 and TRBJ2-5, with the D gene not clear enough to name. Relative to germline, V is 6 bases shorter and J is 4 bases shorter, with 6 bases between their ends. From the cysteine up to the phenylalanine, the CDR3 has a length of 11 residues. The entry retains the CDR3 DNA only, 33 bases that are in frame from base 1. CDR1 and CDR2 (MRHNA, SNTAGT) derive from the germline V gene.